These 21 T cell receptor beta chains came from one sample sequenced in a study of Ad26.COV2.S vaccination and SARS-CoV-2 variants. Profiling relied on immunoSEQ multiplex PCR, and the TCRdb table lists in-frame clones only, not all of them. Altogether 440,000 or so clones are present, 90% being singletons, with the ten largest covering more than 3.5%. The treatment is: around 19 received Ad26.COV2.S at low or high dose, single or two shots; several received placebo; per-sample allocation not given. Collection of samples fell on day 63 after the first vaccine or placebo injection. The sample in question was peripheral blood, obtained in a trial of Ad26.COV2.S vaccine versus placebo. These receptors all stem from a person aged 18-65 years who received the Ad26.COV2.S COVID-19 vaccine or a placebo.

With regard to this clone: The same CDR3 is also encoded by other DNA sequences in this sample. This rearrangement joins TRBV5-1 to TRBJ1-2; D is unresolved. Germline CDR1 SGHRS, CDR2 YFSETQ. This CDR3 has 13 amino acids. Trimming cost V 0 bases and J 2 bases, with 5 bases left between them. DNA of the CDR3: TGCGCCAGCAGCTTGGAGGCCAACTATGGCTACACCTTC. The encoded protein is CASSLEANYGYTF.

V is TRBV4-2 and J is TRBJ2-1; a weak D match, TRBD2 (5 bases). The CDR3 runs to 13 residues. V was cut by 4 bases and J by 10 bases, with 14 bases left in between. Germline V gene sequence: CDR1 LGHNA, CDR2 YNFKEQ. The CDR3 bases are TGTGCCAGCAGCCTGACTCCTCGGAGGGAGCAGTTCTTC. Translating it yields CASSLTPRREQFF.

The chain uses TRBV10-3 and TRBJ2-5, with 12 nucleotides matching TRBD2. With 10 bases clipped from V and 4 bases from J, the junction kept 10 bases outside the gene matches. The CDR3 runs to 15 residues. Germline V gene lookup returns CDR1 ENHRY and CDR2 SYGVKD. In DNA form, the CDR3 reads TGTGCCAGCCGGACTAGCGGGAACCAGGGAGAGACCCAGTACTTC. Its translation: CASRTSGNQGETQYF.

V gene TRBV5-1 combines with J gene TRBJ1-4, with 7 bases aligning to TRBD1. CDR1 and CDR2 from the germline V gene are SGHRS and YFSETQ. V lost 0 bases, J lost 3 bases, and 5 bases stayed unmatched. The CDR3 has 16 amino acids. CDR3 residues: CASSLGAGQSNEKLFF. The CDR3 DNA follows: TGCGCCAGCAGCTTGGGGGCGGGACAGTCTAATGAAAAACTGTTTTTT.

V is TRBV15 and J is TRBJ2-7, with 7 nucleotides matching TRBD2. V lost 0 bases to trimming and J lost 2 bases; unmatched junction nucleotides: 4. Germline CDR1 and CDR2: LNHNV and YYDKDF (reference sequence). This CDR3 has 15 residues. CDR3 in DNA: TGTGCCACCAGCAGAGAGTCTAGCGGAGCCTACGAGCAGTACTTC. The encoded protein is CATSRESSGAYEQYF. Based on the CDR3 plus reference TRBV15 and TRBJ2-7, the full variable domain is DAMVIQNPRYQVTQFGKPVTLSCSQTLNHNVMYWYQQKSSQAPKLLFHYYDKDFNNEADTPDNFQSRRPNTSFCFLDIRSPGLGDTAMYLCATSRESSGAYEQYFGPGTRLTVT.

For the CDR3, the DNA is TGTGCCAGCAGAGGATTGCAGGGGAACACTGAAGCTTTCTTT. Encoded protein: CASRGLQGNTEAFF. J is TRBJ1-1 and V is TRBV6-5, with D maybe TRBD1 (5 bases). The CDR3 covers 14 residues. The V gene's germline CDR1 is MNHEY and CDR2 SVGAGI. The germline V and J ends were trimmed by 6 bases and 1 base, with 12 bases remaining between them.

Written as DNA, the CDR3 is TGTGCCAGCAGCCACGGTTCAGGGGTCACCGGGGAGCTGTTTTTT. Protein: CASSHGSGVTGELFF. The rearrangement joins TRBV5-6 to TRBJ2-2; possible D gene TRBD1, 6 bases. Germline V lookup: CDR1 SGHDT, CDR2 YYEEEE. Trimming left V 4 bases short and J 4 bases short, with 14 bases between. The CDR3 loop spans 15 amino acids.

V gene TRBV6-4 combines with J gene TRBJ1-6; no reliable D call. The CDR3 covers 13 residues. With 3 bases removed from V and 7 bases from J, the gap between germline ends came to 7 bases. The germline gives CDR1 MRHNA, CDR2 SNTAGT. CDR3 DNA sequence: TGTGCCAGCAGTGAATGGAGCAATTCACCCCTCCACTTT. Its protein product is CASSEWSNSPLHF.

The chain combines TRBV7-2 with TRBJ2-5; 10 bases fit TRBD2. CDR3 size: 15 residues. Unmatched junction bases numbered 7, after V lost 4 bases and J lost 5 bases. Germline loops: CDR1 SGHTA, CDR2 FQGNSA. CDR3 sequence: CASSSSGRITETQYF. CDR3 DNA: TGTGCCAGCAGCTCTAGCGGGAGAATAACGGAGACCCAGTACTTC.

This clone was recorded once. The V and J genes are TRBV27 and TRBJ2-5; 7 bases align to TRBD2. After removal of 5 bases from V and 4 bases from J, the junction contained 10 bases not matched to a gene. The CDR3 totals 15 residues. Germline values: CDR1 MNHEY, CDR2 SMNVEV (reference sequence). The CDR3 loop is CASSRDETSSETQYF. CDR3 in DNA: TGTGCCAGCAGTCGAGACGAGACTAGCTCAGAGACCCAGTACTTC.

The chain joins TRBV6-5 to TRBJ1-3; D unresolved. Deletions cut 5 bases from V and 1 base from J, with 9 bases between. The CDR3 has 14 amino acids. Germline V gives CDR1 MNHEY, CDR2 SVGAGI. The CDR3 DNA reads TGTGCCAGCAGTCCCCTCGCTTCTGGAAACACCATATATTTT. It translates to CASSPLASGNTIYF.

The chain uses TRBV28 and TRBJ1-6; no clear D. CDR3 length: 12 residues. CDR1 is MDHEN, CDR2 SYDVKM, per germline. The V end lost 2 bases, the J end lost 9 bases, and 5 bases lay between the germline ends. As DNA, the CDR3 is TGTGCCAGCAGTTTAGAGCCTTCACCCCTCCACTTT. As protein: CASSLEPSPLHF.

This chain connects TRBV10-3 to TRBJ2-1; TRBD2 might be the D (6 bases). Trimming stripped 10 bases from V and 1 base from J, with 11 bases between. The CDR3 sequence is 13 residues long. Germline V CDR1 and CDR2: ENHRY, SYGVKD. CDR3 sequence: CATGDSSYNEQFF. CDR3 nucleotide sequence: TGTGCCACCGGGGACTCATCCTACAATGAGCAGTTCTTC.

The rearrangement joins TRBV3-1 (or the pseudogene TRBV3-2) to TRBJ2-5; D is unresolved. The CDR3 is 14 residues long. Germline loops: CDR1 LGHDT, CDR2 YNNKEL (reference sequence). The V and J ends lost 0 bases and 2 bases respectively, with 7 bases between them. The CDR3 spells CASSQDRPQETQYF. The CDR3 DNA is TGTGCCAGCAGCCAAGATCGACCACAAGAGACCCAGTACTTC.

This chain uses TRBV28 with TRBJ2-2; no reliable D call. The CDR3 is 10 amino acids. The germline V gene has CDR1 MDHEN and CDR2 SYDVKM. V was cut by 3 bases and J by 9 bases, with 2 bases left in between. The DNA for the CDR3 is TGTGCCAGCAGTTTCTGGGAGCTGTTTTTT. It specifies CASSFWELFF.

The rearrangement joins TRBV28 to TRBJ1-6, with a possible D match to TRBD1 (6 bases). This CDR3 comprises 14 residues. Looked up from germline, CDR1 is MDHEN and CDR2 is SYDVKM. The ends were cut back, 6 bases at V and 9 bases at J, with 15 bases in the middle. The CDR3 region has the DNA TGTGCCAGCAGCCTCGGGGGGCGTCTTTCACCCCTCCACTTT. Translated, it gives CASSLGGRLSPLHF.

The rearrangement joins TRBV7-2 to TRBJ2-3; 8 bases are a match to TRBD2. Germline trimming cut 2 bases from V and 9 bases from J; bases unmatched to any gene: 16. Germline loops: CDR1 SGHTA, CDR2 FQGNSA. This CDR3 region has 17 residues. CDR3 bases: TGTGCCAGCAGCTTAATCCCGGGGGGGCAGCCCGGGGGGACGCAGTATTTT. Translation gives CASSLIPGGQPGGTQYF. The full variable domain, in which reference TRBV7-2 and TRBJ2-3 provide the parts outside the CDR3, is GAGVSQSPSNKVTEKGKDVELRCDPISGHTALYWYRQSLGQGLEFLIYFQGNSAPDKSGLPSDRFSAERTGGSVSTLTIQRTQQEDSAVYLCASSLIPGGQPGGTQYFGPGTRLTVL.

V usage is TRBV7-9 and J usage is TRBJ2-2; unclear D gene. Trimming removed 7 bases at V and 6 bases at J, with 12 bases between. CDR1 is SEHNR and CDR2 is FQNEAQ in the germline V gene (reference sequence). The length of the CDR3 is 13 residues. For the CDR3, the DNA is TGTGCCAGCACCGCCCGGGTTGCCGGGGAGCTGTTTTTT. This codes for CASTARVAGELFF. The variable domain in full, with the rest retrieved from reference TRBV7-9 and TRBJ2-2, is DTGVSQNPRHKITKRGQNVTFRCDPISEHNRLYWYRQTLGQGPEFLTYFQNEAQLEKSRLLSDRFSAERPKGSFSTLEIQRTEQGDSAMYLCASTARVAGELFFGEGSRLTVL.

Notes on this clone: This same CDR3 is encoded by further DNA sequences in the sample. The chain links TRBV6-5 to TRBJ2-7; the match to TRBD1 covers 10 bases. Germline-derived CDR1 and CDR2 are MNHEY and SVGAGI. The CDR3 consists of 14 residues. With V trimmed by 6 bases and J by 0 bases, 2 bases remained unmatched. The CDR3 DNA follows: TGTGCCAGCAGCAGGGACAGGGGCTCCTACGAGCAGTACTTC. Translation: CASSRDRGSYEQYF.

CDR3 sequence reads: CASSNTGTYEQYF. The CDR3 bases are TGTGCCAGCAGCAACACAGGAACCTACGAGCAGTACTTC. The chain has TRBV11-2 and TRBJ2-7; D is perhaps TRBD1 (5 bases). CDR3 length equals 13 residues. Between the trimmed V and J ends, which lost 5 bases and 2 bases, there was a span of 10 bases. Germline-derived CDR1 and CDR2 are SGHAT and FQNNGV.

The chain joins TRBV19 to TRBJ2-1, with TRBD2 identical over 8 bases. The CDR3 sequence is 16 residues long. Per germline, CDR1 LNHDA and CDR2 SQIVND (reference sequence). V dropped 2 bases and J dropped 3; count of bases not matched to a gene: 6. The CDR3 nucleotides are TGTGCCAGTAGTATAATGGCGGGAGGCAGCTACAATGAGCAGTTCTTC. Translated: CASSIMAGGSYNEQFF.